This T cell receptor beta chain was sequenced in a study of blood T cell repertoires in COVID-19. For the study at large: Acute-phase and convalescent COVID-19 samples originated in the United States, Italy and Spain. PBMCs, B-cell-depleted T cells, or T cells were the source of the cDNA or gDNA that made up the material.

Original handling: Reference gene primer amplification yielded estimated nucleated cell counts. Some clones are missing from TCRdb's copy, which holds only in-frame ones; the method was immunoSEQ multiplex PCR. For V, J and clone size, that table is used; D and trimming come from the DNA. The sample has under 300,000 clones, approximately 85% seen once. From germline, CDR1 is SGHAT and CDR2 FQDESV (reference sequence). This CDR3 contains 16 residues. V lost 5 bases and J 1 base, leaving 17 bases between the germline ends. The chain joins TRBV11-1 to TRBJ2-5; possibly TRBD2 for D (6 bases). Sequencing was done on a sample of peripheral blood. The origin of this receptor is an elderly man with acute or convalescent COVID-19. The CDR3 region is CASSPRVRGFQETQYF. DNA of the CDR3: TGTGCCAGCAGCCCCCGCGTGCGGGGCTTCCAAGAGACCCAGTACTTC.